Shown below are 14 T cell receptor beta chains from a single sample sequenced in a study of molecular identifiers for immune sequencing clone quantification. TCRdb passed the PCR reads through MiXCR, listing each CDR3 protein once. The table has nearly 650,000 distinct CDR3 sequences, roughly 23% seen once. The sequencing sample was made of naive CD8+ T cells from blood, with Jurkat cell RNA spiked in. Subset of the sample: FACS-sorted CD8+CD4-CCR7+CD45RA+ naive T cells. The receptors were sampled from a human donor in good health. Some libraries in this study had Jurkat cell RNA spiked in.

The sample holds a few counts of this clonotype. CDR3 nucleotide sequence: TGTGCCAGCAGTTTATATCCGGATGCAGGAAACACCATATATTTT. This gives the protein CASSLYPDAGNTIYF. V usage is TRBV27 and J usage is TRBJ1-3; D is uncertain. The length of the CDR3 is 15 residues. CDR1 is MNHEY, CDR2 SMNVEV, per germline (reference sequence). V was cut by 1 base and J by 4 bases, with 11 bases left in between.

Ten or more counts support this clonotype. The chain employs TRBV5-4 and TRBJ2-7; 14 bases are shared with TRBD2. CDR1 is SGHNT and CDR2 is YYREEE in the germline V gene (reference sequence). The CDR3 is 15 residues long. V trimming: 3 bases; J trimming: 3 bases; junction bases outside the gene matches: 2. CDR3 region: CASSSTSGGDYEQYF. CDR3 nucleotides: TGTGCCAGCAGCTCGACTAGCGGGGGGGACTACGAGCAGTACTTC.

This sequence joins TRBV4-2 and TRBJ2-1; D unresolved. The CDR3 sequence is 13 residues long. Trimming removed 3 bases from V and 10 bases from J, with 13 bases in between. The germline V gene has CDR1 LGHNA and CDR2 YNFKEQ. The CDR3 sequence is CASSQTLFFEQFF. The CDR3 DNA sequence: TGTGCCAGCAGCCAGACCCTATTTTTCGAGCAGTTCTTC.

As regards this clonotype: Possible read error: a much larger clone is one base away. This sequence joins TRBV30 and TRBJ2-3, with TRBD2 matching 8 bases. The CDR3 is 15 residues long. From germline, CDR1 is GTSNPN and CDR2 SVGIG (reference sequence). V lost 1 base to trimming and J lost 4 bases; unmatched junction nucleotides: 7. The CDR3 bases are TGTGCCTGGAGTGCCGTCGGGAGGGCCGCAGATACGCAGTATTTT. This sequence encodes CAWSAVGRAADTQYF.

This clonotype was counted only a few times. This chain joins TRBV24-1 and TRBJ2-7; 9 bases fit TRBD2. The V gene end was trimmed by 7 bases and the J gene end by 7 bases; junction bases not matched to a gene: 7. The CDR3 has 13 residues. Germline V CDR1 and CDR2: KGHDR, SFDVKD. This CDR3 is CATSPGLAREQYF. The CDR3 nucleotides are TGTGCCACCAGCCCCGGACTAGCGCGGGAGCAGTACTTC.

The chain is built from TRBV20-1 and TRBJ2-5; 9 bases agree with TRBD2. Per germline, CDR1 DFQATT and CDR2 SNEGSKA (reference sequence). CDR3 length: 17 amino acids. V shed 5 bases, J shed 1 base, and the junction held 14 bases outside the gene matches. The CDR3 sequence is CSAGVRLAGDLQETQYF. DNA of the CDR3: TGCAGTGCTGGCGTTCGATTAGCGGGAGACCTCCAAGAGACCCAGTACTTC.

In this sample, this clonotype turned up many times. This chain uses TRBV6-2 or TRBV6-3 with TRBJ2-7, with D unclear. This CDR3 is built from 13 residues. Per the germline V gene, CDR1 is MNHEY and CDR2 is SVGEGT. V was pared by 7 bases and J by 0 bases, with 10 bases between. This CDR3 is CASTLASSYEQYF. CDR3 DNA: TGTGCCAGCACCCTGGCCAGCTCCTACGAGCAGTACTTC.

This clonotype was found many times. This chain connects TRBV30 to TRBJ2-7; D possibly matches TRBD1 or TRBD2 (5 bases each). The CDR3 length is 13 residues. Germline values: CDR1 GTSNPN, CDR2 SVGIG (reference sequence). Between the trimmed V and J ends, which lost 4 bases and 2 bases, there was a span of 12 bases. This CDR3 is CAWTEGSTYEQYF. As DNA, the CDR3 is TGTGCCTGGACCGAGGGGTCCACCTACGAGCAGTACTTC.

V is TRBV9 and J is TRBJ2-3; possibly TRBD2 for D (5 bases). Germline V gene sequence: CDR1 SGDLS, CDR2 YYNGEE. The CDR3 spans 15 residues. V lost 2 bases, J lost 0 bases, and 10 bases lay in between. CDR3 DNA sequence: TGTGCCAGCAGCGTCGGGGAAACTAGCACAGATACGCAGTATTTT. As protein: CASSVGETSTDTQYF.

The chain has TRBV7-9 and TRBJ2-1, with 7 positions matching TRBD2. CDR1 is SEHNR and CDR2 is FQNEAQ in the germline V gene (reference sequence). V was clipped by 2 bases and J by 3 bases; unmatched bases: 7. The CDR3 runs to 16 residues. This CDR3 is CASSLSWDYFYNEQFF. The CDR3 bases are TGTGCCAGCAGCTTATCGTGGGACTACTTCTACAATGAGCAGTTCTTC. Full variable domain (rest looked up from reference TRBV7-9 and TRBJ2-1): DTGVSQNPRHKITKRGQNVTFRCDPISEHNRLYWYRQTLGQGPEFLTYFQNEAQLEKSRLLSDRFSAERPKGSFSTLEIQRTEQGDSAMYLCASSLSWDYFYNEQFFGPGTRLTVL.

The V and J genes are TRBV4-2 and TRBJ2-5; 7 bases are a match to TRBD1. The V gene's germline CDR1 is LGHNA and CDR2 YNFKEQ. V lost 4 bases, J lost 4 bases, and 15 bases stayed unmatched. This CDR3 spans 17 amino acids. CDR3 protein: CASSRTGSGQLRETQYF. CDR3 sequence (DNA): TGTGCCAGCAGCCGAACCGGTTCGGGACAGCTCCGAGAGACCCAGTACTTC.

This clonotype has only a few counts. The chain is built from TRBV12-3 or TRBV12-4 and TRBJ2-2, with D unclear. This CDR3 is 14 amino acids long. V shed 1 base and J shed 6 bases, with 9 bases lying between them. The CDR3 region is CASSLVTVAGELFF. CDR3 nucleotide sequence: TGTGCCAGCAGTTTAGTTACGGTGGCCGGGGAGCTGTTTTTT.

This clonotype was seen repeatedly, ten times or more. The chain recombines TRBV27 with TRBJ2-1; D gene uncertain. The germline V gene has CDR1 MNHEY and CDR2 SMNVEV (reference sequence). Trimming removed 6 bases at V and 3 bases at J, with 12 bases between. The CDR3 is 14 amino acids. The CDR3 here is CASSRAVVYNEQFF. The CDR3, as DNA: TGTGCCAGCAGCAGAGCCGTGGTCTACAATGAGCAGTTCTTC.

Note on this clonotype: An end of the junction differs from the germline gene, which may be a read error. The genes are TRBV20-1 and TRBJ2-1; 7 nucleotides align to TRBD2. The CDR3 extends over 16 amino acids. Germline CDR1 is DFQATT and CDR2 is SNEGSKA (reference sequence). CDR3 amino acids: CSARDPLAATYNAQFF. CDR3 DNA: TGCAGTGCCAGAGATCCCCTAGCGGCAACCTACAATGCGCAGTTCTTC.